This entry concerns a single TCR beta chain. Antigen specificity is unknown. Germline lookup yields CDR1 MDHEN and CDR2 SYDVKM. This CDR3 has 13 residues. Between the trimmed V and J ends, which lost 7 bases and 8 bases, there was a span of 17 bases. The data originate from a study of shared clonotypes between healthy human individuals. Overall study findings and caveats: Only blood was sampled, and tissue TCR repertoires likely differ from blood ones.

TCRdb's copy holds only in-frame clones and misses some; the assay was immunoSEQ multiplex PCR. The table shows over a million clones, with more than 95% occurring only once. Sequenced sample: naive CD4+ T cells sorted from blood. Subset specified: CD45RA+ positively selected. The TCR was taken from a man aged 25-45 years in good health. This chain joins TRBV28 and TRBJ1-2, with D possibly being TRBD1 (6 bases). The CDR3 spells CASTSGTLKGYTF. The CDR3 bases are TGTGCCAGCACCTCAGGGACATTAAAAGGCTACACCTTC.